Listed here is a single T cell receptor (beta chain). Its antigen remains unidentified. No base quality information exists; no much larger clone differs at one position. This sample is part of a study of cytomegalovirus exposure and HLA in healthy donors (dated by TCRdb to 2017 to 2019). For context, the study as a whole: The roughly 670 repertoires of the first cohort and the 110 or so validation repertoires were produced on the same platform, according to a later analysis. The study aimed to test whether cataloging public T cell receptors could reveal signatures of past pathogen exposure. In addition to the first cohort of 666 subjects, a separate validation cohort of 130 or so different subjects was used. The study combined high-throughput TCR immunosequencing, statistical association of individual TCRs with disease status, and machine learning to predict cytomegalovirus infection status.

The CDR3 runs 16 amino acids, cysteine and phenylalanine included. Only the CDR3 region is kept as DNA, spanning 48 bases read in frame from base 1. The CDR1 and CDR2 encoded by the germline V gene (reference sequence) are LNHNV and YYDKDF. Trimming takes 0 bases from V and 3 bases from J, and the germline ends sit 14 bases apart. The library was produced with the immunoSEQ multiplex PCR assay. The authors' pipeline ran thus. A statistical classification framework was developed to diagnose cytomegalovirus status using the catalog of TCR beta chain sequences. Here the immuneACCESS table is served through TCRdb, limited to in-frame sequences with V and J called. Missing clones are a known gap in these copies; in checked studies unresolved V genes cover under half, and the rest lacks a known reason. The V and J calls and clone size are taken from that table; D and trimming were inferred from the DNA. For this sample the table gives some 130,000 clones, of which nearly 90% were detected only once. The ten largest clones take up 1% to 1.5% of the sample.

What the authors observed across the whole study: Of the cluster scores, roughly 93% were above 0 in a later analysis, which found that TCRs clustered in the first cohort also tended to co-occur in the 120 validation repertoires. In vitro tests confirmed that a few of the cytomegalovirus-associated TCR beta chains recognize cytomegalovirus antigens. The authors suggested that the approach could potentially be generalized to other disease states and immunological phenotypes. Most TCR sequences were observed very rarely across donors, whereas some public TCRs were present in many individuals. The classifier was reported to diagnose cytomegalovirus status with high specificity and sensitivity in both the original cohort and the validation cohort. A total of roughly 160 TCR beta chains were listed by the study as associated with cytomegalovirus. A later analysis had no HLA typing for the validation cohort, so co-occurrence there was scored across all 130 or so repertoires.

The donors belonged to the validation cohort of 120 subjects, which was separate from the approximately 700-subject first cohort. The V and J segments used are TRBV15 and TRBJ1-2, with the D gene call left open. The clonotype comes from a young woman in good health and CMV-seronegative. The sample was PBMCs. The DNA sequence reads TGTGCCACCAGCAGAGATTTGGTCAGCGAACACTATGGCTACACCTTC. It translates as CATSRDLVSEHYGYTF.